The rows below give T cell receptor beta chains drawn from one sample of a study of T cells in localized non-small cell lung cancer. The table came from immunoSEQ multiplex PCR; TCRdb's copy has only in-frame clones and leaves some out. Of 20,000 to 30,000 clones listed, about 85% are singletons. This sample comprised peripheral blood, obtained before any cancer treatment. The receptors here all came from a man aged 40 to 69 with stage III squamous cell lung carcinoma. Each CDR3 is given with its conserved first and last residue. Fields, in order: J gene, clone size, V gene, D gene, CDR3 DNA, CDR3 protein. The D gene is left open where the match is weak. Size tells how often a clone was seen (once, few, many) or the class of an expanded clone, and some rows leave it out.

TRBJ2-5	.	TRBV7-2	TRBD1	TGTGCCAGCAGCTTGGGACAGGGAAGGGCGCGGGAGACCCAGTACTTC	CASSLGQGRARETQYF
TRBJ1-2	.	TRBV11-2	.	TGTGCCAGCACCTTCACGGAGGGATATGGCTACACCTTC	CASTFTEGYGYTF
TRBJ2-6	.	TRBV30	.	TGTGCCTGGTACCCGTCGGGGGGCGGTGGGGCCAACGTCCTGACTTTC	CAWYPSGGGGANVLTF
TRBJ1-6	.	TRBV2	.	TGTGCCAGCAGTGTAGGGGGGGGCAGGAATTCACCCCTCCACTTT	CASSVGGGRNSPLHF
TRBJ1-4	few	TRBV10-3	TRBD1	TGTGCCATCAGCGCTGGACAGGGAGAAAAACTGTTTTTT	CAISAGQGEKLFF
TRBJ2-1	.	TRBV27	.	TGTGCCAGCAGTTACAGGGTCGCAACAACTAATGAGCAGTTCTTC	CASSYRVATTNEQFF
TRBJ2-5	.	TRBV9	TRBD2	TGTGCCAGCAGCGTAGCTTATAGCGGGGGAACCCAAGAGACCCAGTACTTC	CASSVAYSGGTQETQYF
TRBJ2-5	.	TRBV19	.	TGTGCCAGTAGCCGCTTCGGGGAGACCCAGTACTTC	CASSRFGETQYF
TRBJ2-7	.	TRBV4-1	.	TGCGCCAGCAGCCAATTTGCGGACTCCTACGAGCAGTACTTC	CASSQFADSYEQYF
TRBJ1-3	.	TRBV11-2	.	TGTGCCAGCAGCCCCCGTTCAAACACCATATATTTT	CASSPRSNTIYF
TRBJ1-5	.	TRBV27	.	TGTGCCAGCCGACAGGGCAATCAGCCCCAGCATTTT	CASRQGNQPQHF
TRBJ1-5	once	TRBV6-5	.	TGTGCCAGCAGTTTCGGGCAGGGAAATCAGCCCCAGCATTTT	CASSFGQGNQPQHF
TRBJ2-7	.	TRBV5-5	.	TGTGCCAGCAGCTACTTCCCAGGGCAGACGTACGAGCAGTACTTC	CASSYFPGQTYEQYF
TRBJ2-5	once	TRBV2	.	TGTGCCAGCAGTGAGGTCGTTCTGGGGAAAGAGACCCAGTACTTC	CASSEVVLGKETQYF
TRBJ1-2	.	TRBV5-1	.	TGCGCCAGCAGCCGGACCAACTATGGCTACACCTTC	CASSRTNYGYTF
TRBJ1-4	.	TRBV18	TRBD1	TGTGCCAGCTCACCCGACAGGGGGCGAGGTAATGAAAAACTGTTTTTT	CASSPDRGRGNEKLFF
TRBJ2-2	.	TRBV27	.	TGTGCCAGCAGTTTATCCCCGGAGAACACCGGGGAGCTGTTTTTT	CASSLSPENTGELFF